This entry features one T cell receptor beta chain sequence. Its matching antigen is unknown. Participants comprised healthy donors of bone marrow. In the PCR, 60 Vbeta and 13 Jbeta primers were used. Data came from immunoSEQ multiplex PCR; TCRdb stores just in-frame clones and leaves some out. In total, the table holds about 100,000 clones. CDR1 and CDR2 (germline): KGHSH, LQKENI. V trimming: 8 bases; J trimming: 1 base; junction bases outside the gene matches: 10. The CDR3 totals 15 residues. The data stem from a study of cytomegalovirus exposure and HLA in healthy donors. The study's findings and limits: Reportedly, diagnosis of cytomegalovirus status by the classifier showed high specificity and sensitivity.

Sequencing used PBMCs. This TCR was recovered from a girl between 5 and 17 years old in good health and CMV-seropositive. This rearrangement joins TRBV18 to TRBJ2-7; 8 bases are a match to TRBD2. CDR3 in amino acids: CASRLRGDTSYEQYF. Here the CDR3 DNA reads TGTGCCAGCCGGCTGCGGGGGGATACATCCTACGAGCAGTACTTC.